The rows below give T cell receptor beta chains drawn from one sample of a study of T cell responses to AZD1222 COVID-19 vaccine. Data came from immunoSEQ multiplex PCR; TCRdb stores just in-frame clones and leaves some out. The repertoire has some 100,000 clones, approximately 87% of them found once; the top ten carry more than 3.5%. Sequenced here: peripheral blood, sampled on day 0 of MenACWY control vaccination. All receptors come from an adult in good health. Each CDR3 is given with its conserved first and last residue. A D gene is named only where the DNA matches it firmly. Rows give clone size only sometimes, using once, few, many, or a class for an expanded clone.

d_gene: NA; j_gene: TRBJ2-1; abundance: NA; v_gene: TRBV2; CDR3aa: CASRTAPYNEQFF; CDR3nt: TGTGCCAGCAGGACAGCTCCATACAATGAGCAGTTCTTC
d_gene: NA; j_gene: TRBJ2-7; abundance: once; v_gene: TRBV4-1; CDR3aa: CASSNLLGRSYYEQYF; CDR3nt: TGCGCCAGCAGCAACCTTTTAGGACGGTCTTACTACGAGCAGTACTTC
d_gene: NA; j_gene: TRBJ1-1; abundance: NA; v_gene: TRBV4-1; CDR3aa: CASSRGGSKNTEAFF; CDR3nt: TGCGCCAGCAGCCGGGGCGGGTCAAAGAACACTGAAGCTTTCTTT
d_gene: NA; j_gene: TRBJ1-3; abundance: NA; v_gene: TRBV7-9; CDR3aa: CASSLAGVSLFNHF; CDR3nt: TGTGCCAGCAGCTTAGCAGGGGTTAGCCTTTTCAACCACTTT
d_gene: NA; j_gene: TRBJ1-4; abundance: few; v_gene: TRBV21-1; CDR3aa: CARTGTTDEKLFF; CDR3nt: TGTGCCAGGACCGGGACAACCGATGAAAAACTGTTTTTT
d_gene: NA; j_gene: TRBJ2-7; abundance: NA; v_gene: TRBV28; CDR3aa: CASTVKGGSFEQYF; CDR3nt: TGTGCCAGCACGGTGAAGGGGGGTTCGTTCGAGCAGTACTTC
d_gene: NA; j_gene: TRBJ2-7; abundance: NA; v_gene: TRBV28; CDR3aa: CATVGRRSTYEQYF; CDR3nt: TGTGCCACCGTTGGACGGCGATCTACATACGAGCAGTACTTC
d_gene: NA; j_gene: TRBJ1-6; abundance: NA; v_gene: TRBV23-1; CDR3aa: CASSPQLAWADSPLHF; CDR3nt: TGCGCCAGCAGTCCCCAGCTAGCGTGGGCAGATTCACCCCTCCACTTT
d_gene: TRBD1; j_gene: TRBJ2-5; abundance: once; v_gene: TRBV7-2; CDR3aa: CASSFGQGAQETQYF; CDR3nt: TGTGCCAGCAGCTTCGGACAGGGGGCTCAAGAGACCCAGTACTTC
d_gene: TRBD1; j_gene: TRBJ1-6; abundance: NA; v_gene: TRBV28; CDR3aa: CASRPDRGSSPLHF; CDR3nt: TGTGCCAGCAGACCCGACAGGGGGTCGTCACCCCTCCACTTT
d_gene: NA; j_gene: TRBJ2-3; abundance: NA; v_gene: TRBV30; CDR3aa: CAWSVTDTQYF; CDR3nt: TGTGCCTGGAGTGTCACAGATACGCAGTATTTT
d_gene: TRBD2; j_gene: TRBJ2-3; abundance: NA; v_gene: TRBV7-9; CDR3aa: CASSAGTSGTGRDTQYF; CDR3nt: TGTGCCAGCAGCGCGGGGACTAGCGGGACCGGGAGGGATACGCAGTATTTT
d_gene: NA; j_gene: TRBJ1-1; abundance: NA; v_gene: TRBV18; CDR3aa: CASSPRGGTEAFF; CDR3nt: TGTGCCAGCTCACCACGAGGTGGCACTGAAGCTTTCTTT
d_gene: NA; j_gene: TRBJ2-1; abundance: once; v_gene: TRBV5-1; CDR3aa: CASSSTRTLRRNEQFF; CDR3nt: TGCGCCAGCAGCTCCACGAGGACCCTGCGTCGCAATGAGCAGTTCTTC
d_gene: NA; j_gene: TRBJ2-7; abundance: NA; v_gene: TRBV19; CDR3aa: CASSIAAGPLYEQYF; CDR3nt: TGTGCCAGTAGTATTGCGGCTGGTCCCCTCTACGAGCAGTACTTC
d_gene: TRBD1; j_gene: TRBJ2-5; abundance: NA; v_gene: TRBV12-3/TRBV12-4; CDR3aa: CASRTQGAQTQYF; CDR3nt: TGTGCCAGCAGAACTCAGGGGGCACAGACCCAGTACTTC
d_gene: NA; j_gene: TRBJ2-7; abundance: NA; v_gene: TRBV6-4; CDR3aa: CASSEFKRRTERYEQYF; CDR3nt: TGTGCCAGCAGTGAATTCAAGAGGAGAACAGAGCGATACGAGCAGTACTTC
d_gene: TRBD1; j_gene: TRBJ1-1; abundance: few; v_gene: TRBV6-6; CDR3aa: CASSRGQGRRNTEAFF; CDR3nt: TGTGCCAGCAGTCGCGGACAGGGGAGGCGGAACACTGAAGCTTTCTTT
d_gene: TRBD1; j_gene: TRBJ1-5; abundance: NA; v_gene: TRBV6-2/TRBV6-3; CDR3aa: CASSYRTGVSNQPQHF; CDR3nt: TGTGCCAGCAGTTACCGGACAGGGGTCAGCAATCAGCCCCAGCATTTT
d_gene: NA; j_gene: TRBJ1-1; abundance: NA; v_gene: TRBV2; CDR3aa: CASRPDTMNTEAFF; CDR3nt: TGTGCCAGCAGGCCGGACACGATGAACACTGAAGCTTTCTTT
d_gene: TRBD1; j_gene: TRBJ1-2; abundance: NA; v_gene: TRBV11-2; CDR3aa: CASSLDGQAGYTF; CDR3nt: TGTGCCAGCAGCTTAGACGGACAGGCAGGCTACACCTTC
d_gene: NA; j_gene: TRBJ2-5; abundance: NA; v_gene: TRBV2; CDR3aa: CASTDSSETQYF; CDR3nt: TGTGCCAGCACTGACAGTTCAGAGACCCAGTACTTC
d_gene: NA; j_gene: TRBJ1-2; abundance: NA; v_gene: TRBV28; CDR3aa: CASTTPGRDYGYTF; CDR3nt: TGTGCCAGCACCACCCCCGGACGGGACTATGGCTACACCTTC
d_gene: NA; j_gene: TRBJ1-1; abundance: few; v_gene: TRBV19; CDR3aa: CASRGMGRRDTEAFF; CDR3nt: TGTGCCAGTAGGGGCATGGGACGTAGGGACACTGAAGCTTTCTTT
d_gene: TRBD2; j_gene: TRBJ2-6; abundance: once; v_gene: TRBV7-2; CDR3aa: CASSFSGVASGANVLTF; CDR3nt: TGTGCCAGCAGCTTCAGCGGGGTAGCCTCTGGGGCCAACGTCCTGACTTTC
d_gene: NA; j_gene: TRBJ1-3; abundance: few; v_gene: TRBV30; CDR3aa: CAHQRGSGNTIYF; CDR3nt: TGTGCCCACCAACGGGGCTCTGGAAACACCATATATTTT
d_gene: NA; j_gene: TRBJ2-2; abundance: NA; v_gene: TRBV2; CDR3aa: CASSGTENTGELFF; CDR3nt: TGTGCCAGCAGTGGGACAGAAAACACCGGGGAGCTGTTTTTT
d_gene: NA; j_gene: TRBJ2-1; abundance: NA; v_gene: TRBV5-1; CDR3aa: CASSLGRGLSYNEQFF; CDR3nt: TGCGCCAGCAGCTTGGGGCGGGGCCTCTCCTACAATGAGCAGTTCTTC
d_gene: NA; j_gene: TRBJ2-7; abundance: NA; v_gene: TRBV7-2; CDR3aa: CASSLRQDSSYEQYF; CDR3nt: TGTGCCAGCAGCTTACGTCAGGATAGCTCCTACGAGCAGTACTTC
d_gene: TRBD1; j_gene: TRBJ2-3; abundance: NA; v_gene: TRBV7-6; CDR3aa: CASSLMRGQTTDTQYF; CDR3nt: TGTGCCAGCAGCCTTATGAGGGGACAGACCACAGATACGCAGTATTTT
d_gene: TRBD1; j_gene: TRBJ1-2; abundance: NA; v_gene: TRBV7-3; CDR3aa: CASSSAPQGASGYTF; CDR3nt: TGTGCCAGCAGCTCGGCCCCGCAGGGGGCCTCTGGCTACACCTTC
d_gene: TRBD1; j_gene: TRBJ2-2; abundance: NA; v_gene: TRBV18; CDR3aa: CASSPSGQGTGELFF; CDR3nt: TGTGCCAGCTCACCATCCGGACAGGGGACCGGGGAGCTGTTTTTT
d_gene: NA; j_gene: TRBJ1-2; abundance: NA; v_gene: TRBV7-2; CDR3aa: CASSLPGLGYTF; CDR3nt: TGTGCCAGCAGCTTACCAGGGCTTGGGTACACCTTC
d_gene: NA; j_gene: TRBJ2-5; abundance: NA; v_gene: TRBV7-2; CDR3aa: CASSLARQAGETQYF; CDR3nt: TGTGCCAGCAGCTTAGCGAGACAGGCGGGGGAGACCCAGTACTTC
d_gene: TRBD1; j_gene: TRBJ2-2; abundance: few; v_gene: TRBV18; CDR3aa: CASSPDVGQGNTGELFF; CDR3nt: TGTGCCAGCTCCCCGGACGTAGGACAGGGGAACACCGGGGAGCTGTTTTTT
d_gene: TRBD1; j_gene: TRBJ2-7; abundance: NA; v_gene: TRBV11-2; CDR3aa: CASSSRGTGFDEQYF; CDR3nt: TGTGCCAGCAGCTCACGCGGGACAGGGTTCGACGAGCAGTACTTC
d_gene: TRBD1; j_gene: TRBJ2-7; abundance: NA; v_gene: TRBV2; CDR3aa: CAGGQALGPYEQYF; CDR3nt: TGTGCCGGGGGACAGGCGCTCGGGCCCTACGAGCAGTACTTC
d_gene: NA; j_gene: TRBJ1-4; abundance: NA; v_gene: TRBV6-5; CDR3aa: CASSLTIEREKLFF; CDR3nt: TGTGCCAGCAGCCTAACGATAGAAAGGGAAAAACTGTTTTTT
d_gene: NA; j_gene: TRBJ2-5; abundance: once; v_gene: TRBV5-4; CDR3aa: CASSLAGPETQYF; CDR3nt: TGTGCCAGCAGCTTGGCGGGGCCAGAGACCCAGTACTTC
d_gene: NA; j_gene: TRBJ1-1; abundance: NA; v_gene: TRBV19; CDR3aa: CASSSGFSLEAFF; CDR3nt: TGTGCCAGTAGTTCCGGATTCTCACTCGAAGCTTTCTTT
d_gene: TRBD2; j_gene: TRBJ2-1; abundance: NA; v_gene: TRBV30; CDR3aa: CARGAGVRYNEQFF; CDR3nt: TGTGCCCGCGGAGCGGGAGTAAGATACAATGAGCAGTTCTTC
d_gene: TRBD2; j_gene: TRBJ2-1; abundance: NA; v_gene: TRBV29-1; CDR3aa: CSVTRTSGGYNEQFF; CDR3nt: TGCAGCGTGACCCGAACTAGCGGGGGTTACAATGAGCAGTTCTTC
d_gene: NA; j_gene: TRBJ2-7; abundance: NA; v_gene: TRBV27; CDR3aa: CASSLTRLNYEQYF; CDR3nt: TGTGCCAGCAGTTTAACTCGCTTGAACTACGAGCAGTACTTC
d_gene: NA; j_gene: TRBJ2-5; abundance: once; v_gene: TRBV7-2; CDR3aa: CASSLAGAAETQYF; CDR3nt: TGTGCCAGCAGCTTAGCGGGAGCAGCAGAGACCCAGTACTTC
d_gene: TRBD2; j_gene: TRBJ2-3; abundance: NA; v_gene: TRBV15; CDR3aa: CATSIIAGVTDTQYF; CDR3nt: TGTGCCACCAGCATAATAGCGGGAGTCACAGATACGCAGTATTTT
d_gene: TRBD2; j_gene: TRBJ2-1; abundance: NA; v_gene: TRBV27; CDR3aa: CASSLQSGGISYNEQFF; CDR3nt: TGTGCCAGCAGTTTACAGTCGGGGGGGATATCCTACAATGAGCAGTTCTTC
d_gene: NA; j_gene: TRBJ2-1; abundance: NA; v_gene: TRBV10-1; CDR3aa: CASRNSPYTDSYNEQFF; CDR3nt: TGCGCCAGCAGAAACAGCCCCTACACCGACTCCTACAATGAGCAGTTCTTC
d_gene: NA; j_gene: TRBJ1-6; abundance: NA; v_gene: TRBV5-4; CDR3aa: CASSFKGFNSPLHF; CDR3nt: TGTGCCAGCAGCTTTAAGGGGTTCAATTCACCCCTCCACTTT
d_gene: NA; j_gene: TRBJ1-1; abundance: NA; v_gene: TRBV10-3; CDR3aa: CAKRRDLNTEAFF; CDR3nt: TGTGCCAAGAGGAGGGATTTGAACACTGAAGCTTTCTTT
d_gene: NA; j_gene: TRBJ2-5; abundance: NA; v_gene: TRBV15; CDR3aa: CATATRKGALQETQYF; CDR3nt: TGTGCCACCGCGACTAGAAAGGGGGCTTTACAAGAGACCCAGTACTTC
d_gene: TRBD2; j_gene: TRBJ2-1; abundance: NA; v_gene: TRBV29-1; CDR3aa: CSVGLVDEQFF; CDR3nt: TGCAGCGTGGGACTAGTAGATGAGCAGTTCTTC